The T cell receptor beta chain under discussion was sequenced for a study of T cells after yellow fever vaccination. Study-level points and caveats: Clones that expanded after primary vaccination mostly reappeared after the booster (roughly 96% CD4, about 91% CD8).

The CDR3 spans 15 residues. V was clipped by 2 bases and J by 0 bases; unmatched bases: 3. Per the germline V gene, CDR1 is LNHNV and CDR2 is YYDKDF (reference sequence). This clonotype occurred a few times. Its target is not known. Each CDR3 protein is one row after TCRdb ran MiXCR on the 5' RACE reads. The table records under 150,000 distinct CDR3 sequences, 7.7% of them present only once. The TCR originated in a man under 40 who received the YFV17D yellow fever vaccine. The sequencing used CD4+ T cells sorted from PBMCs, collected 5 days after the yellow fever booster vaccination. The rearrangement joins TRBV15 to TRBJ2-7; 8 bases fit TRBD1. The CDR3 bases are TGTGCCACCAGCAGAAGGACAGGGAACTCCTACGAGCAGTACTTC. This sequence encodes CATSRRTGNSYEQYF.